A single sample is the source of the 21 T cell receptor beta chains below, sequenced in a study of cytomegalovirus exposure and HLA in healthy donors. Vbeta (60) and Jbeta (13) primers were used in the PCR. Data came from immunoSEQ multiplex PCR; TCRdb stores just in-frame clones and leaves some out. The table shows hundreds of thousands of clones, with roughly 80% occurring only once. The sample taken for sequencing was PBMCs. The source of these receptors is a man younger than 40 in good health and CMV-seronegative.

The V gene is TRBV9, the J gene TRBJ1-2, with unresolved D. Looked up from germline, CDR1 is SGDLS and CDR2 is YYNGEE. The CDR3 extends over 13 amino acids. V shed 4 bases and J shed 2 bases, with 9 bases lying between them. The CDR3 DNA reads TGTGCCAGCAGCCCCTCGGGGAACTATGGCTACACCTTC. It codes for CASSPSGNYGYTF.

V is TRBV28 and J is TRBJ1-5; tentatively, D is TRBD1 (6 bases). This CDR3 spans 15 amino acids. Trimming removed 5 bases from V and 1 base from J, with 12 bases in between. Looked up from germline, CDR1 is MDHEN and CDR2 is SYDVKM. The CDR3 coding sequence is TGTGCCAGCAGTGGGGGGGGCAGAAGCAATCAGCCCCAGCATTTT. It translates to CASSGGGRSNQPQHF.

The CDR3 coding sequence is TGCGCCAGCAGCTTGGGGGGACTTCGATCTTGGCCCTACGAGCAGTACTTC. Amino acid sequence: CASSLGGLRSWPYEQYF. The chain is built from TRBV5-1 and TRBJ2-7, with a weak D call TRBD2 (6 bases). The V and J ends lost 0 bases and 2 bases respectively, with 18 bases between them. The CDR3 has 17 amino acids. The germline V gene encodes CDR1 SGHRS and CDR2 YFSETQ.

This sequence joins TRBV9 and TRBJ2-2, with D perhaps matching TRBD1 (5 bases). Germline CDR1 is SGDLS and CDR2 is YYNGEE. Trimming removed 3 bases at V and 6 bases at J, with 6 bases between. This CDR3 has 12 amino acids. CDR3 protein: CASSGGSGELFF. CDR3 sequence (DNA): TGTGCCAGCAGCGGGGGCTCCGGGGAGCTGTTTTTT.

The genes are TRBV19 and TRBJ2-7; tentatively, D is TRBD2 (6 bases). Germline CDR1 and CDR2: LNHDA and SQIVND (reference sequence). V was trimmed by 2 bases and J by 3 bases, leaving 14 bases between them. The CDR3 is 15 amino acids. The DNA for the CDR3 is TGTGCCAGTAGTATATCCGGGACTTCAGTCTACGAGCAGTACTTC. It is translated as CASSISGTSVYEQYF.

The V and J genes are TRBV18 and TRBJ1-1, with D possibly being TRBD1 (5 bases). The V gene lost 1 base and the J gene lost 1 base, with 13 bases spanning the gap. Germline V CDR1 and CDR2: KGHSH, LQKENI. This CDR3 spans 16 amino acids. CDR3 in amino acids: CASSPLQALTNTEAFF. CDR3 coding DNA: TGTGCCAGCTCACCACTACAGGCCTTAACGAACACTGAAGCTTTCTTT.

The V and J genes are TRBV7-9 and TRBJ1-2; perhaps TRBD1 as D (5 bases). V shed 5 bases and J shed 6 bases, with 16 bases lying between them. Germline CDR1 and CDR2: SEHNR and FQNEAQ (reference sequence). There are 14 residues in the CDR3. As DNA, the CDR3 is TGTGCCAGCAGCCCCCCAAACAGGTTTGATGGCTACACCTTC. It yields the protein CASSPPNRFDGYTF.

The chain has TRBV2 and TRBJ2-2; 8 bases match TRBD2. Germline CDR1 SNHLY, CDR2 FYNNEI. V gave up 5 bases and J gave up 0 bases; unmatched junction bases: 8. This CDR3 region has 17 residues. CDR3 protein: CASSQRGKGANTGELFF. As DNA, the CDR3 is TGTGCCAGCAGTCAGCGGGGGAAGGGGGCGAACACCGGGGAGCTGTTTTTT.

The chain links TRBV10-3 to TRBJ1-1; 7 bases fit TRBD1. This CDR3 comprises 14 residues. Germline CDR1 is ENHRY and CDR2 is SYGVKD. V shed 6 bases and J 0 bases; nucleotides not matched to a gene: 4. CDR3 DNA: TGTGCCATCAGCCCGGGACAGATGAACACTGAAGCTTTCTTT. This codes for CAISPGQMNTEAFF.

This chain links TRBV28 with TRBJ1-4, with TRBD1 matching over 11 bases. In germline, CDR1 is MDHEN, CDR2 SYDVKM. Germline trimming cut 4 bases from V and 7 bases from J; bases unmatched to any gene: 11. CDR3 length equals 17 residues. In DNA, the CDR3 is TGTGCCAGCAGTTGGCGGGACAGGGGGGGGCGGGGTGAAAAACTGTTTTTT. Translating gives CASSWRDRGGRGEKLFF.

CDR3 sequence reads: CASSPLRDFEGYTF. For the CDR3, the DNA is TGTGCCAGCTCACCACTTCGGGACTTCGAAGGCTACACCTTC. V and J are TRBV18 and TRBJ1-2; weak D call: TRBD1 (5 bases). Germline assignment: CDR1 KGHSH and CDR2 LQKENI. The CDR3 has 14 residues. V shed 1 base and J shed 8 bases, with 14 bases lying between them. Full variable domain (missing parts from reference TRBV18 and TRBJ1-2): NAGVMQNPRHLVRRRGQEARLRCSPMKGHSHVYWYRQLPEEGLKFMVYLQKENIIDESGMPKERFSAEFPKEGPSILRIQQVVRGDSAAYFCASSPLRDFEGYTFGSGTRLTVV.

The chain recombines TRBV5-6 with TRBJ2-7; no reliable D call. This CDR3 has 13 amino acids. With 0 bases removed from V and 0 bases from J, the gap between germline ends came to 4 bases. Germline V gene sequence: CDR1 SGHDT, CDR2 YYEEEE. CDR3 region: CASSLGASYEQYF. CDR3 bases: TGTGCCAGCAGCTTGGGAGCCTCCTACGAGCAGTACTTC.

The genes are TRBV6-5 and TRBJ1-1; D remains ambiguous. Germline V gene lookup returns CDR1 MNHEY and CDR2 SVGAGI. The CDR3 length is 15 residues. V dropped 2 bases and J dropped 0 bases, with 10 bases sitting between them. CDR3 sequence reads: CASSYEGLMNTEAFF. CDR3 DNA sequence: TGTGCCAGCAGTTACGAGGGCCTAATGAACACTGAAGCTTTCTTT.

The rearrangement links TRBV7-2 to TRBJ2-7; 7 bases match TRBD2. Germline V gene data show CDR1 as SGHTA and CDR2 as FQGNSA. The CDR3 is made up of 14 amino acids. The junction had 5 bases not matched to a gene; V was cut back by 4 bases and J by 2 bases. The CDR3 spells CASSSTGTTYEQYF. CDR3 nucleotide sequence: TGTGCCAGCAGCTCGACTGGGACTACCTACGAGCAGTACTTC. Combining the CDR3 with reference TRBV7-2 and TRBJ2-7 gives the whole variable domain GAGVSQSPSNKVTEKGKDVELRCDPISGHTALYWYRQSLGQGLEFLIYFQGNSAPDKSGLPSDRFSAERTGGSVSTLTIQRTQQEDSAVYLCASSSTGTTYEQYFGPGTRLTVT.

The rearrangement uses TRBV15 and TRBJ1-5; D is ambiguous. This CDR3 region has 13 residues. Per germline, CDR1 LNHNV and CDR2 YYDKDF (reference sequence). Trimming left V 3 bases short and J 4 bases short, with 7 bases between. CDR3: CATSSRGNQPQHF. The CDR3 bases are TGTGCCACCAGCAGTCGGGGAAATCAGCCCCAGCATTTT.

This clone appeared a single time. The chain carries TRBV29-1 and TRBJ2-5; D is perhaps TRBD1 (6 bases). Germline V lookup: CDR1 SQVTM, CDR2 ANQGSEA. This CDR3 region has 13 residues. With 4 bases removed from V and 1 base from J, the gap between germline ends came to 10 bases. CDR3 region: CSVAKGVQETQYF. The CDR3 coding sequence is TGCAGCGTTGCAAAGGGGGTCCAAGAGACCCAGTACTTC. Full variable domain (rest looked up from reference TRBV29-1 and TRBJ2-5): SAVISQKPSRDICQRGTSLTIQCQVDSQVTMMFWYRQQPGQSLTLIATANQGSEATYESGFVIDKFPISRPNLTFSTLTVSNMSPEDSSIYLCSVAKGVQETQYFGPGTRLLVL.

V and J are TRBV6-1 and TRBJ2-1, with D tentatively TRBD1 (5 bases). The CDR3 sequence is 17 residues long. The V and J ends lost 4 bases and 8 bases respectively, with 24 bases between them. Germline V gene sequence: CDR1 MNHNS, CDR2 SASEGT. The CDR3 bases are TGTGCCAGCAGTGCGATTTCGCAGGGCACTTTTGCGGATGAGCAGTTCTTC. Its translation is CASSAISQGTFADEQFF.

In its sample, this clone was seen once. The chain couples TRBV5-1 to TRBJ2-5; 8 nucleotides line up with TRBD2. V shed 7 bases, J shed 0 bases, and the junction held 8 bases outside the gene matches. The CDR3 covers 15 residues. From germline, CDR1 is SGHRS and CDR2 YFSETQ. CDR3 nucleotide sequence: TGCGCCAGCGATACGGGGGGGACGTACCAAGAGACCCAGTACTTC. It translates to CASDTGGTYQETQYF.

The chain links TRBV7-9 to TRBJ1-2; D call uncertain. CDR1 and CDR2 from the germline V gene are SEHNR and FQNEAQ (reference sequence). This CDR3 has 11 residues. V shed 3 bases and J shed 7 bases, with 6 bases lying between them. The CDR3, as DNA: TGTGCCAGCAGCTTCGTTAGTGGCTACACCTTC. Translated, it gives CASSFVSGYTF.

The rearrangement links TRBV5-1 to TRBJ1-1; TRBD1 might be the D (6 bases). The CDR3 contains 15 residues. The V and J ends lost 4 bases and 3 bases respectively, with 16 bases between them. Germline CDR1 SGHRS, CDR2 YFSETQ. The CDR3 DNA is TGCGCCAGCAGCACCTCGGACAGTTTCTACACTGAAGCTTTCTTT. This translates into CASSTSDSFYTEAFF.

The chain uses TRBV5-1 and TRBJ2-3; TRBD2 matches at 11 bases. Germline-derived CDR1 and CDR2 are SGHRS and YFSETQ. The CDR3 has 16 residues. Trimming cost V 2 bases and J 5 bases; bases outside gene matches: 7. The CDR3 loop reads CASSLISGGAQDTQYF. The DNA for the CDR3 is TGCGCCAGCAGCTTAATTAGCGGGGGGGCCCAAGATACGCAGTATTTT.